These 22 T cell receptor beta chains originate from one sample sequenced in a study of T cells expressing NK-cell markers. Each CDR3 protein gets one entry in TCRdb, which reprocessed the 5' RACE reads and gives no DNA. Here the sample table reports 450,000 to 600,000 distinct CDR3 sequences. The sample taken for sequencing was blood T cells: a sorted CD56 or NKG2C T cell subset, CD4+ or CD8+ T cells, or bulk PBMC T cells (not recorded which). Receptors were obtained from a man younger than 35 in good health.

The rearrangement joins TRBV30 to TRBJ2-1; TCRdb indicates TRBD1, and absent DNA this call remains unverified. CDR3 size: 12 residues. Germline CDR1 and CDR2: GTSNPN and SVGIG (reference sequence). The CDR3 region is CAWNPGANEQFF.

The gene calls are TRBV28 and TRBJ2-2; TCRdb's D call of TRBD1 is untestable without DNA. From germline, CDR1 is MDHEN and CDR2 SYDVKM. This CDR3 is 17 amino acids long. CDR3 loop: CASSNTHRDLNTGELFF. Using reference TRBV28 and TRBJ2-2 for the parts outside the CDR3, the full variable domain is DVKVTQSSRYLVKRTGEKVFLECVQDMDHENMFWYRQDPGLGLRLIYFSYDVKMKEKGDIPEGYSVSREKKERFSLILESASTNQTSMYLCASSNTHRDLNTGELFFGEGSRLTVL.

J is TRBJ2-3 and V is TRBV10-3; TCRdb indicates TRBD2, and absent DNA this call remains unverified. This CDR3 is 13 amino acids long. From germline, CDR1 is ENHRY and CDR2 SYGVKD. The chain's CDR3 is CAIKAGGTDTQYF.

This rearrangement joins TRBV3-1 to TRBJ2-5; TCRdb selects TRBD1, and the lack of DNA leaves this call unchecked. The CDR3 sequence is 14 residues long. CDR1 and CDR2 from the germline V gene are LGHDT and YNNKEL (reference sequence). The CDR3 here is CASSQDPQGETQYF.

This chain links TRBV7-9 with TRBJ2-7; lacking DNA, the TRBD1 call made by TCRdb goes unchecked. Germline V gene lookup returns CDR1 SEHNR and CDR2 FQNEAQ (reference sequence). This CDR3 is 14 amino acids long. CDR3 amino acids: CASSLAGGDNEQYF.

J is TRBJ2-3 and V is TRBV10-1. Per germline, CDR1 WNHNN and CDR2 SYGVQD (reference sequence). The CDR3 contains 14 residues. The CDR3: CASSPATSTDTQYF.

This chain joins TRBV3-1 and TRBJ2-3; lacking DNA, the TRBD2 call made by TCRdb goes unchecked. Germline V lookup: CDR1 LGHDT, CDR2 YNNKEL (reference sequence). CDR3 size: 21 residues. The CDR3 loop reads CASSQGAVLAGTSGDTDTQYF.

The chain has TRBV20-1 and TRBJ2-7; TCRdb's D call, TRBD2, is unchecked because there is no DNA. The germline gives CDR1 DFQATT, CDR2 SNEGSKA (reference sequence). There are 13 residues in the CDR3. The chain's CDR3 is CSARGAGSHEQYF.

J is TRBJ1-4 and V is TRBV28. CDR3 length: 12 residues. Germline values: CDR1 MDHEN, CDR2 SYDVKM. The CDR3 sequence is CASSPSFEKLFF.

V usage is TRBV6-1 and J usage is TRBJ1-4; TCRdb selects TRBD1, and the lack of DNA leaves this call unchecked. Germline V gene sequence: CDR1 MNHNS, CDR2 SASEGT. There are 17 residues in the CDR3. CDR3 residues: CASSERGSRITNEKLFF.

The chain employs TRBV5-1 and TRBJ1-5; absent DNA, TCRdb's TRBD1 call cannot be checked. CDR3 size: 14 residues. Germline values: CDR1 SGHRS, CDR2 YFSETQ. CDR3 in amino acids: CASSPGEGRGPQHF.

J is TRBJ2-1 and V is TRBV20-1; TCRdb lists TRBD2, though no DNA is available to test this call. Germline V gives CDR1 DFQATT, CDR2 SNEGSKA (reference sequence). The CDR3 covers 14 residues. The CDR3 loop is CSASLAGGPLEQFF.

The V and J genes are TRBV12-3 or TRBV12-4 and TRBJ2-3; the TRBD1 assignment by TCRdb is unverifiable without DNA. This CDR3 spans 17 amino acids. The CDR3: CASSLVRVQGSTDTQYF.

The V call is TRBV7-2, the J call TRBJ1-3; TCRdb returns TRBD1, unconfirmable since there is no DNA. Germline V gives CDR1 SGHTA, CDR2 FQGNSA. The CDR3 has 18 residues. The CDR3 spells CASSLALVGTGAGNTIYF.

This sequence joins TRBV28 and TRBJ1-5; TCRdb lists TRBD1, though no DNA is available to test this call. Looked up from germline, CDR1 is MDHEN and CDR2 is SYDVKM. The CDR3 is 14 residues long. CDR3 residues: CASNLGTGNQPQHF.

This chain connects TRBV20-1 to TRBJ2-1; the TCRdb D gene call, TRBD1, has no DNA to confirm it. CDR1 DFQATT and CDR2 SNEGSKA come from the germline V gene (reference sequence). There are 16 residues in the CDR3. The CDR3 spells CSARALRGLSYNEQFF.

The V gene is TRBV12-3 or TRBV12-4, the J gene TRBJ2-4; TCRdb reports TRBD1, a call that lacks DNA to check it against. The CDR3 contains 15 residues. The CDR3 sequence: CASSQVGDRPGLQYF.

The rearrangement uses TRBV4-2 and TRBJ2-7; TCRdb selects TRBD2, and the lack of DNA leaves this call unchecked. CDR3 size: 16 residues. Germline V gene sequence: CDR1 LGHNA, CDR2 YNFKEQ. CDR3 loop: CASSQPLAGAFYEQYF.

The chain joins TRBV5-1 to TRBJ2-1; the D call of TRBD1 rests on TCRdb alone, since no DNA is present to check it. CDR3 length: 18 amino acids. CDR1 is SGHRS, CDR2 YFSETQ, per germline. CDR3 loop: CASSLGPTTGQGADEQFF.

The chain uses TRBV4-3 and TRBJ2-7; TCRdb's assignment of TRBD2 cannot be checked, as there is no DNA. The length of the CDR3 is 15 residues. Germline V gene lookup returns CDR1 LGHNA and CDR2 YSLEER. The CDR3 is CASSQDPAGFLEQYF.

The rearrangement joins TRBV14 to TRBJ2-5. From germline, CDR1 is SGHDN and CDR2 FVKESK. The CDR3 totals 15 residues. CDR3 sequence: CASSPSVSGWETQYF.

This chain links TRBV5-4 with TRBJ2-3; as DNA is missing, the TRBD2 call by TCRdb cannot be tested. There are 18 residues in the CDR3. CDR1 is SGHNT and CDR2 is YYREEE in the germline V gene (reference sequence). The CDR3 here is CASSLVLAGARRTDTQYF.